This paragraph covers one T cell receptor (beta chain) sequence. The antigen is unknown. These data are taken from a study of T cells in tumors after PD-1 blockade. On the study more broadly: Either cemiplimab 350 mg every 2 weeks or pembrolizumab 200 mg every 3 weeks was given. On average, peripheral blood gave some 110,000 TCR templates and 35,000 or so unique clonotypes.

Study-level results: Peripheral recruitment is suggested, as some novel exhausted tumor clones were in pre-treatment blood.

Input was roughly 550 ng to 6,500 ng of genomic DNA from tumor or blood. The CDR3 runs 15 residues. Germline assignment: CDR1 SGHTA and CDR2 FQGNSA. Trimming left V 5 bases short and J 2 bases short, with 13 bases between. Data came from immunoSEQ multiplex PCR; TCRdb stores just in-frame clones and leaves some out. Counted here are fewer than 25,000 clones, 70% to 85% occurring once; the ten biggest clones make up around 12%. The origin of this receptor is a human donor with basal cell carcinoma. The rearrangement uses TRBV7-2 and TRBJ2-4; D gene uncertain. The material sequenced was PBMCs, taken after anti-PD-1 treatment. The CDR3 reads CASSAEQGTKNIQYF. The CDR3 DNA is TGTGCCAGCAGCGCCGAACAAGGAACCAAAAACATTCAGTACTTC.